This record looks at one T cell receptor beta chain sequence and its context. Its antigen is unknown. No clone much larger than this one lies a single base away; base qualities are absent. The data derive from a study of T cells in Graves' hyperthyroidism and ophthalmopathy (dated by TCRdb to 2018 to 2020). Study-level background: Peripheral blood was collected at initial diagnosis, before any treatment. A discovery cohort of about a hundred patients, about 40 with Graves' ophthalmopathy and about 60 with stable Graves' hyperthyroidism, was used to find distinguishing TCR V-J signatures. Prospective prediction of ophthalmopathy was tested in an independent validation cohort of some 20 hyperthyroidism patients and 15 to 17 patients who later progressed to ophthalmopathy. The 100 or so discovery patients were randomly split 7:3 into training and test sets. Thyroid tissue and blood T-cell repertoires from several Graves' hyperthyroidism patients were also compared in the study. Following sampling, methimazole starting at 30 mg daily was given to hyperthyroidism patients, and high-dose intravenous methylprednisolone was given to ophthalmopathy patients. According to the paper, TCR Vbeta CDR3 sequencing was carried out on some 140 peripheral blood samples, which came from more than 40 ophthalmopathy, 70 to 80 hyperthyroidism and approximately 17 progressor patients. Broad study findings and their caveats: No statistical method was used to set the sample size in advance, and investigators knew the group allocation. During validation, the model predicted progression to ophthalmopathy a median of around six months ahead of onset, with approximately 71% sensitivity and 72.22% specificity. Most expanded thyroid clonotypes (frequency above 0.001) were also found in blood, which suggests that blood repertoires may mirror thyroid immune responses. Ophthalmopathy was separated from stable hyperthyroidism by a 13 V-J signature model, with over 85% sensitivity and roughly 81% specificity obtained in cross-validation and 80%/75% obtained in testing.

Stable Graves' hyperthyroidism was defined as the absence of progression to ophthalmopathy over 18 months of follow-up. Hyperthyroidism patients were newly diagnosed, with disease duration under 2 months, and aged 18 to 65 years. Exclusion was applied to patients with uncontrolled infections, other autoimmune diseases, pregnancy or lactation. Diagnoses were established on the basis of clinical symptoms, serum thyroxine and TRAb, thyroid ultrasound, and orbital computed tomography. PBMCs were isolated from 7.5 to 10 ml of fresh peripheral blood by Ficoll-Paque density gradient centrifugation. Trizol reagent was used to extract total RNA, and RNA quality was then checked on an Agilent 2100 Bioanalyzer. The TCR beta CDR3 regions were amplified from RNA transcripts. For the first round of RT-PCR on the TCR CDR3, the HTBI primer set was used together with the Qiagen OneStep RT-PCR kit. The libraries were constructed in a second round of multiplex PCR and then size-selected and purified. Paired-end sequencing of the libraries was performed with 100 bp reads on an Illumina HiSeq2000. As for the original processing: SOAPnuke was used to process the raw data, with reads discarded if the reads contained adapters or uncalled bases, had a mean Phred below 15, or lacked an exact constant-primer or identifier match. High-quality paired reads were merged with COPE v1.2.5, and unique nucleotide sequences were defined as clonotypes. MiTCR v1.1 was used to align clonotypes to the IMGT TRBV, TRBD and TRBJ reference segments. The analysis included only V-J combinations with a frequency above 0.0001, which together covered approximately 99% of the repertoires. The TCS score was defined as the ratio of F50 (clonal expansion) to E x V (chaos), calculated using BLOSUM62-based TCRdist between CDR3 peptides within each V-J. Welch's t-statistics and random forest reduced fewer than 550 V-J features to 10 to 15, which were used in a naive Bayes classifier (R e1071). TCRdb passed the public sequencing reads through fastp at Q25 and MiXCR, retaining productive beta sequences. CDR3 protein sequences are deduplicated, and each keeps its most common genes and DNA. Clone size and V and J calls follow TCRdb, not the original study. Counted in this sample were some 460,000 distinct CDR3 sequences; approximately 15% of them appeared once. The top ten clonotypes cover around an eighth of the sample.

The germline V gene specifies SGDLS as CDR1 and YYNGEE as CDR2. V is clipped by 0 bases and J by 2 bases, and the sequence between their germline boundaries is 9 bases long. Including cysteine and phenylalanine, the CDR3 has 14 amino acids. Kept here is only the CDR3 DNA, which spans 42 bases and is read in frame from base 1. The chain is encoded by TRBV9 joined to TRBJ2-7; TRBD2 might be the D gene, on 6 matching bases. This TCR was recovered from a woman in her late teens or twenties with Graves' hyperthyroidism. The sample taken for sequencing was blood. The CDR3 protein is CASSVGGKTYEQYF. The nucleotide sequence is TGTGCCAGCAGCGTAGGCGGGAAGACCTACGAGCAGTACTTC. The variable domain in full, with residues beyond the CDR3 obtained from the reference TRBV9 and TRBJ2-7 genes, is DSGVTQTPKHLITATGQRVTLRCSPRSGDLSVYWYQQSLDQGLQFLIQYYNGEERAKGNILERFSAQQFPDLHSELNLSSLELGDSALYFCASSVGGKTYEQYFGPGTRLTVT.